This TCR beta chain originates from a study of T cells in Graves' hyperthyroidism and ophthalmopathy. This CDR3 is 16 amino acids long. V was clipped by 3 bases and J by 1 base; unmatched bases: 4. Germline V gene data show CDR1 as SNHLY and CDR2 as FYNNEI. Exclusion of patients followed from uncontrolled infection, other autoimmune disease, pregnancy or lactation. The study collected blood at first hyperthyroidism diagnosis, before any ophthalmopathy symptoms arose. Amplification targeted TCR beta CDR3 regions from RNA transcripts. The TCR CDR3 first-round RT-PCR relied on the HTBI primer set. Using its own MiXCR run on the multiplex PCR reads, TCRdb lists one record per CDR3 protein. The sample contains about 580,000 distinct CDR3 sequences, over 11% of which appear only once. In this sample, this clonotype turned up a few times.

The chain links TRBV2 to TRBJ2-3; 10 bases line up with TRBD1. This clonotype originated in a woman in her 30s with Graves' hyperthyroidism that later progressed to Graves' ophthalmopathy. Sequenced material: blood. The CDR3 sequence is CASSETGGSGTDTQYF. The CDR3 DNA is TGTGCCAGCAGTGAGACAGGGGGCTCTGGCACAGATACGCAGTATTTT.